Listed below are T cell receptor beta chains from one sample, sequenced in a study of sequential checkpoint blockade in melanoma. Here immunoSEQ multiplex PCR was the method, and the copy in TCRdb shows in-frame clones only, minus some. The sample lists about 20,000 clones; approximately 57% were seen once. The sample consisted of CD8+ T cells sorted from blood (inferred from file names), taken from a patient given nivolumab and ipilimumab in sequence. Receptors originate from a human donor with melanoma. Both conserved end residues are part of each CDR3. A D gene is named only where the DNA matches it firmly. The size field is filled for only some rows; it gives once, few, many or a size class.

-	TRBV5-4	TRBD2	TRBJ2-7	TGTGCCAGCAGCTCCCGGGGGGGGGCCTTCTACGAGCAGTACTTC	CASSSRGGAFYEQYF
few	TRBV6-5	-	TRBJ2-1	TGTGCCAGCAGTTTGGGCGGGCCCAACAATGAGCAGTTCTTC	CASSLGGPNNEQFF
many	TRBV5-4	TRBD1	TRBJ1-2	TGTGCCAGCAGCCCGGGACAGGGGGCGTATGGCTACACCTTC	CASSPGQGAYGYTF
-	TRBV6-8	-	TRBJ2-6	TGTGCCAGCAGTGAGGACAGCTCTGGGGCCAACGTCCTGACTTTC	CASSEDSSGANVLTF
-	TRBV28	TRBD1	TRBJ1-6	TGTGCCAGCAGTTTAGTGGGACAGCTAAGTTCACCCCTCCACTTT	CASSLVGQLSSPLHF
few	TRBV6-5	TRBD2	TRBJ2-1	TGTGCCAGCAGCCCATGGGGCGGGAGTGGCAATGAGCAGTTCTTC	CASSPWGGSGNEQFF
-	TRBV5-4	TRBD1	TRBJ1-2	TGTGCCAGCAATTCTAACAGGGGACCCTATGGCTACACCTTC	CASNSNRGPYGYTF
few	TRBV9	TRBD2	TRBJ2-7	TGTGCCAGCAGCGTGGACGAACGGGGTAGCGGGATCGAGCAGTACTTC	CASSVDERGSGIEQYF
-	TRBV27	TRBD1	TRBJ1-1	TGTGCCAGCAGTGCCCGGACAGGGGCCTTGAACACTGAAGCTTTCTTT	CASSARTGALNTEAFF
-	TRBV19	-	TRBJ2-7	TGTGCCAGTAGTATAAAAGATCGTCTAGGCTACGAGCAGTACTTC	CASSIKDRLGYEQYF
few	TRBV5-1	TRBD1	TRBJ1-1	TGCGCCAGCAGCTTTACAGGGGGCCCTGACACTGAAGCTTTCTTT	CASSFTGGPDTEAFF
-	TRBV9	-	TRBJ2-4	TGTGCCAGCAGCCCTCAGGTATCCAACATTCAGTACTTC	CASSPQVSNIQYF
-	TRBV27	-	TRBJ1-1	TGTGCCAGCAGTTTATACTTGGACAGCTCGAACACTGAAGCTTTCTTT	CASSLYLDSSNTEAFF
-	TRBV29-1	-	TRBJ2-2	TGCAGCGTTGTATCCGGGAACACCGGGGAGCTGTTTTTT	CSVVSGNTGELFF
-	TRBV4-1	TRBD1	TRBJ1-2	TGCGCCAGCAGCCAAGGGACAGGGGGGAACTATGGCTACACCTTC	CASSQGTGGNYGYTF
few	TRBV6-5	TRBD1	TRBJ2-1	TGTGCCACCGGGACAGGGGGCGCGGAGGGGCAGTTCTTC	CATGTGGAEGQFF
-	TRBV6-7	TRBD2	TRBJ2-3	TGTGCCAGCAATTTTACATCGACTAGCGGGGGCCTAAGCACAGATACGCAGTATTTT	CASNFTSTSGGLSTDTQYF
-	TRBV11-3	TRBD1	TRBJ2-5	TGTGCCAGCAGCGGGACAGGGGGAGGCCAAGAGACCCAGTACTTC	CASSGTGGGQETQYF
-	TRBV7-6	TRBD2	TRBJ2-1	TGTGCCAGCAGGGAAATAGCGGGAGATTTTGAGCAGTTCTTC	CASREIAGDFEQFF
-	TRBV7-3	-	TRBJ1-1	TGTGCCAGCAGCCCTAGTGGGGGGGGAACTGAAGCTTTCTTT	CASSPSGGGTEAFF
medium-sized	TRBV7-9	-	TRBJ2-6	TGTGCCAGCAGCTTAAACAGGGCCCTCTCTGGGGCCAACGTCCTGACTTTC	CASSLNRALSGANVLTF
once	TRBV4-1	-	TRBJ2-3	TGCGCCAGCAGCTCCGGGACTTCGAGCACAGATACGCAGTATTTT	CASSSGTSSTDTQYF
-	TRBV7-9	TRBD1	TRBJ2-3	TGTGCCAGCACCCCGACAGGGGGCCGAAGCACAGATACGCAGTATTTT	CASTPTGGRSTDTQYF
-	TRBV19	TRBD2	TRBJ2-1	TGTGCCAGTAGTCAGCGACTAGCGGGGGGGCCAAGTGAGCAGTTCTTC	CASSQRLAGGPSEQFF
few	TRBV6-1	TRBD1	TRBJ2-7	TGTGCCAGCAGTGAAGGGACAGGGGGCTACGAGCAGTACTTC	CASSEGTGGYEQYF
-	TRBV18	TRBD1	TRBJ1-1	TGTGCCAGCTCACAAGGGGGCTTCACTGAAGCTTTCTTT	CASSQGGFTEAFF
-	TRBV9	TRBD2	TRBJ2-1	TGTGCCAGCAGAGGTAGCGGGAGTGAGCAGTTCTTC	CASRGSGSEQFF
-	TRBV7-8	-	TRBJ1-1	TGTGCCAGCAGCTTAAACGTGGCAAGTCCCAATGAAGCTTTCTTT	CASSLNVASPNEAFF
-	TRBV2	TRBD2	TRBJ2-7	TGTGCCAGCAGGGGTTTGGGACTAGCGGAGGCTTACGAGCAGTACTTC	CASRGLGLAEAYEQYF
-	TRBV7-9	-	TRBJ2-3	TGTGCCAGCAGCGTAATTACGCAGTATTTT	CASSVITQYF
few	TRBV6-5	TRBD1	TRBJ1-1	TGTGCCAGCAGTTACGGGACAGGGGGCAGAGCTGAAGCTTTCTTT	CASSYGTGGRAEAFF
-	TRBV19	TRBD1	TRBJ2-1	TGTGCCAGTAGTATCACCGGGACAGGGCGGAATGAGCAGTTCTTC	CASSITGTGRNEQFF
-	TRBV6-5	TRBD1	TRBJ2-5	TGTGCCAGCAGGCCGACAGGGTACCAAGAGACCCAGTACTTC	CASRPTGYQETQYF
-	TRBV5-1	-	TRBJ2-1	TGCGCCAGCAGCCCGCGGATAGGGGGGGGCCTGGATTCCTACAATGAGCAGTTCTTC	CASSPRIGGGLDSYNEQFF
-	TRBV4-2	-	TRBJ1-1	TGTGCCAGCAGCCAAGATCGGTCCACTGAAGCTTTCTTT	CASSQDRSTEAFF
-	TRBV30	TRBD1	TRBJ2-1	TGTGCCTGGAGTCGGACAGGGGGCGTTGAGCAGTTCTTC	CAWSRTGGVEQFF
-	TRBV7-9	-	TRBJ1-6	TGTGCCAGCAGCTTAGAACGGAATTCACCCCTCCACTTT	CASSLERNSPLHF